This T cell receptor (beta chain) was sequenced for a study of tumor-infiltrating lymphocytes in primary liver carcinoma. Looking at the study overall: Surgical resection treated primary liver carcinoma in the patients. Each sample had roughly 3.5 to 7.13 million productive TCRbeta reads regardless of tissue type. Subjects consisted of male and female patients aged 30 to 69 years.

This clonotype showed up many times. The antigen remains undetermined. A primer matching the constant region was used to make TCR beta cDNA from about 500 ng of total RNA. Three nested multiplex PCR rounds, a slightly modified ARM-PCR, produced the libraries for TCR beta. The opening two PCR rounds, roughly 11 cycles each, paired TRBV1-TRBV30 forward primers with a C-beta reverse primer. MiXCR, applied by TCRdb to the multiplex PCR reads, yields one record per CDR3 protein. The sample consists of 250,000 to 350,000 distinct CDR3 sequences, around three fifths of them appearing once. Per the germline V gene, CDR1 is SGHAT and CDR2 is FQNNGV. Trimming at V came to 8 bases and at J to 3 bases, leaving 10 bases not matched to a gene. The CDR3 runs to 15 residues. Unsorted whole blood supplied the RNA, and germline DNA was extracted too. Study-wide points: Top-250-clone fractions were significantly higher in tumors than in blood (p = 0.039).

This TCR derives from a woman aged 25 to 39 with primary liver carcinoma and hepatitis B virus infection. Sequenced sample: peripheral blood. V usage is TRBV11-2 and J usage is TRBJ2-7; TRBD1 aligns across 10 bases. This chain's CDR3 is CASRQNRDRGYEQYF. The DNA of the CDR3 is TGTGCCAGCCGCCAAAACCGGGACAGGGGCTACGAGCAGTACTTC.